This T cell receptor beta chain was captured by sequencing in a study of type 1 and type 2 diabetes patients. V shed 0 bases, J shed 3 bases, and the junction held 4 bases outside the gene matches. Germline-derived CDR1 and CDR2 are LNHDA and SQIVND (reference sequence). There are 15 residues in the CDR3. This clonotype was seen a few times. Genomic DNA was the PCR template. Multiplex PCR with 30 forward and 13 reverse primers amplified the TCR beta CDR3. Using its own MiXCR run on the multiplex PCR reads, TCRdb lists one record per CDR3 protein. This table has under 300,000 distinct CDR3 sequences, roughly 50% appearing once.

The sequencing sample was made of peripheral blood mononuclear cells (PBMCs). The chain couples TRBV19 to TRBJ2-5, with 7 bases lining up with TRBD1. The sequence came from a man aged 18 to 30 with type 2 diabetes. The CDR3 sequence: CASSIDGTDKETQYF. CDR3 bases: TGTGCCAGTAGTATAGATGGGACAGATAAAGAGACCCAGTACTTC.